This T cell receptor (beta chain) emerged from a study of blood T cell repertoires in COVID-19. Sequenced by immunoSEQ multiplex PCR; TCRdb stores in-frame clones only, minus some. The table shows around 200,000 clones, with 86% occurring only once. Per germline, CDR1 SGHRS and CDR2 YFSETQ. The germline V and J ends were trimmed by 0 bases and 6 bases, with 15 bases remaining between them. The CDR3 covers 15 residues. This clonotype was sampled from a man in his forties or fifties with acute COVID-19. This chain uses TRBV5-1 with TRBJ1-2; D is perhaps TRBD1 (5 bases). The sequencing sample was made of PBMCs or T cells enriched from blood (not recorded which). CDR3 sequence reads: CASSLGILAGDGYTF. The CDR3 bases are TGCGCCAGCAGCTTGGGAATTTTAGCGGGGGATGGCTACACCTTC.